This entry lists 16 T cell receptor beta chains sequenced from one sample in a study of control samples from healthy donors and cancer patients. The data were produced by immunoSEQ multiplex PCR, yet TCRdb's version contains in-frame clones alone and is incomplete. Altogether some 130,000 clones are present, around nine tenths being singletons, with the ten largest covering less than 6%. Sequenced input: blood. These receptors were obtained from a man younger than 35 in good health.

The chain's CDR3 is CATKASGGANEQFF. CDR3 bases: TGTGCCACCAAGGCCAGCGGGGGGGCCAATGAGCAGTTCTTC. The chain has TRBV24-1 and TRBJ2-1, with 10 bases aligning to TRBD2. CDR3 size: 14 residues. The V gene's germline CDR1 is KGHDR and CDR2 SFDVKD. V dropped 8 bases and J dropped 6; count of bases not matched to a gene: 6.

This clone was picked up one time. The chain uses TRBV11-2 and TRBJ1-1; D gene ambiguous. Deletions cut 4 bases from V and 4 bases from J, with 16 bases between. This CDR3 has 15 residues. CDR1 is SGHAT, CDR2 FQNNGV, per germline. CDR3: CASSSWVVRGTEAFF. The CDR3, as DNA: TGTGCCAGCAGCTCTTGGGTGGTCCGGGGCACTGAAGCTTTCTTT. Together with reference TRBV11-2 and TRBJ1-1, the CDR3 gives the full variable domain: EAGVAQSPRYKIIEKRQSVAFWCNPISGHATLYWYQQILGQGPKLLIQFQNNGVVDDSQLPKDRFSAERLKGVDSTLKIQPAKLEDSAVYLCASSSWVVRGTEAFFGQGTRLTVV.

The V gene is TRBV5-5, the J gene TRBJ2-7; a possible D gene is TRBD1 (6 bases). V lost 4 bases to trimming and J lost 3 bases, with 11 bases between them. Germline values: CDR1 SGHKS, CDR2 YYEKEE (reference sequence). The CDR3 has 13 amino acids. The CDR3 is CASSPSRGYEQYF. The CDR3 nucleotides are TGTGCCAGCAGCCCCAGCAGGGGCTACGAGCAGTACTTC.

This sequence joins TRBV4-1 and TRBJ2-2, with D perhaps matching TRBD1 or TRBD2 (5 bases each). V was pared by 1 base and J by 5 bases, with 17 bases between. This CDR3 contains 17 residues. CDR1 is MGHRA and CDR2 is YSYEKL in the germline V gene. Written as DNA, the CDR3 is TGCGCCAGCAGCCAAGGAGGGGCCCGCTCAGGGACCGGGGAGCTGTTTTTT. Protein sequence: CASSQGGARSGTGELFF.

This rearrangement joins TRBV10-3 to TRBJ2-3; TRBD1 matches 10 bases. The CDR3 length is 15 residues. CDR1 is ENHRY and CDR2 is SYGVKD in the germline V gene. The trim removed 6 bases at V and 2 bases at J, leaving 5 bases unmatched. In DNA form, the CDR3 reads TGTGCCATCAGCCTGGGACAGGGGAACACAGATACGCAGTATTTT. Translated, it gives CAISLGQGNTDTQYF.

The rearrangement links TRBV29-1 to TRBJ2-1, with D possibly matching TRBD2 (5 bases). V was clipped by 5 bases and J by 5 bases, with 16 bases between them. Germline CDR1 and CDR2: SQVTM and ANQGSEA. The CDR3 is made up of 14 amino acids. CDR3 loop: CSVTDQLGDNEQFF. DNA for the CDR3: TGCAGCGTTACGGACCAACTAGGAGACAATGAGCAGTTCTTC.

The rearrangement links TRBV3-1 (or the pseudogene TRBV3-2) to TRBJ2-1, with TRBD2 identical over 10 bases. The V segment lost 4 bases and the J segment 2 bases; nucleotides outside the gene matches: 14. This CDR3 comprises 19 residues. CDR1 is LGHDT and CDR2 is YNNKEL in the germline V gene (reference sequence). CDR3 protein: CASSLLPLAGALAYNEQFF. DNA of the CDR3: TGTGCCAGCAGCCTTCTTCCGCTAGCGGGGGCCCTCGCCTACAATGAGCAGTTCTTC.

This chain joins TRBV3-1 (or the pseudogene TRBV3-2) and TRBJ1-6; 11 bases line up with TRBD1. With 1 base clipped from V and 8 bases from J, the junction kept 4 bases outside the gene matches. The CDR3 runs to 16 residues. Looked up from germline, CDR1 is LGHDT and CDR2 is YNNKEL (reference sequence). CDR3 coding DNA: TGTGCCAGCAGCCAAGGGACAGGGGGCATCTATTCACCCCTCCACTTT. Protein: CASSQGTGGIYSPLHF.

CDR3 in amino acids: CASSLRGGDNEQFF. DNA for the CDR3: TGCGCCAGCAGCTTGCGAGGGGGGGACAATGAGCAGTTCTTC. The V and J genes are TRBV5-1 and TRBJ2-1, with D tentatively TRBD2 (7 bases). This CDR3 contains 14 residues. V lost 1 base and J 5 bases, leaving 10 bases between the germline ends. CDR1 and CDR2 from the germline V gene are SGHRS and YFSETQ.

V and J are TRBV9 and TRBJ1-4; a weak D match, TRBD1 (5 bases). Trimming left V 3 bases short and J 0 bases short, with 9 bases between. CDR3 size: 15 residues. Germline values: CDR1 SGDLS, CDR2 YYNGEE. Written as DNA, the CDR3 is TGTGCCAGCAGCGAAACAGGAGCAACTAATGAAAAACTGTTTTTT. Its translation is CASSETGATNEKLFF.

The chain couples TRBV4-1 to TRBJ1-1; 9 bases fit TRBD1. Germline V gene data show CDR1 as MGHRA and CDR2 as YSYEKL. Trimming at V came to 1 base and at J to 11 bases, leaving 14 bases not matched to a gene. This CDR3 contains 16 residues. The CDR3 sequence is CASSQVGDRVGWYAFF. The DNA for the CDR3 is TGCGCCAGCAGCCAAGTGGGGGACAGGGTCGGTTGGTATGCTTTCTTT.

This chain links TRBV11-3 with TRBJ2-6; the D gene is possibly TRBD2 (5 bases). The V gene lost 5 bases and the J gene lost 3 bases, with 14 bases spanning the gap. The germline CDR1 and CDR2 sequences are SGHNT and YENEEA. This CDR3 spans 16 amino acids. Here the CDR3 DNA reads TGTGCCAGCAGCCCACCAGACTATAATGGGGCCAACGTCCTGACTTTC. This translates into CASSPPDYNGANVLTF.

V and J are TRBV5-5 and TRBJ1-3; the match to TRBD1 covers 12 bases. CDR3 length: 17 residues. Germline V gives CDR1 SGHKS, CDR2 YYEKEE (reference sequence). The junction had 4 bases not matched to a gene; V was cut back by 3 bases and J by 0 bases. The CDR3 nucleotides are TGTGCCAGCAGCTGGGGACAGGGGGCGAACTCTGGAAACACCATATATTTT. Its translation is CASSWGQGANSGNTIYF.

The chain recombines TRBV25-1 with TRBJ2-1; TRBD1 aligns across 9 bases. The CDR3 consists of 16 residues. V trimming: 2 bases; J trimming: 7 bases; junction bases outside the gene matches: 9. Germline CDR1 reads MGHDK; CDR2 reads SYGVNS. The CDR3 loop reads CASSEGRDRAQNEQFF. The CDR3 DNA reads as TGTGCCAGCAGTGAAGGCCGGGACAGGGCACAGAATGAGCAGTTCTTC.

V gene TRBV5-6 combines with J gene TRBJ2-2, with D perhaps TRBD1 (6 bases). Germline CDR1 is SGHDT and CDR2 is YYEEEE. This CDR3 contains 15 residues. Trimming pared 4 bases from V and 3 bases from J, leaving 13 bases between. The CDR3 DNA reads TGTGCCAGCAGCCCCCGACAGGAAGACACCGGGGAGCTGTTTTTT. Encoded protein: CASSPRQEDTGELFF.

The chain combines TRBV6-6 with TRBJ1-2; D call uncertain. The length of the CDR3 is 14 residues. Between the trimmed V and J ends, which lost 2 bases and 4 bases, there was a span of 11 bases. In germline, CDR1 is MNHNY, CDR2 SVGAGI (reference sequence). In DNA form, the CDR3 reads TGTGCCAGCAGTTACGGAGGTAGCACCTATGGCTACACCTTC. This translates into CASSYGGSTYGYTF.